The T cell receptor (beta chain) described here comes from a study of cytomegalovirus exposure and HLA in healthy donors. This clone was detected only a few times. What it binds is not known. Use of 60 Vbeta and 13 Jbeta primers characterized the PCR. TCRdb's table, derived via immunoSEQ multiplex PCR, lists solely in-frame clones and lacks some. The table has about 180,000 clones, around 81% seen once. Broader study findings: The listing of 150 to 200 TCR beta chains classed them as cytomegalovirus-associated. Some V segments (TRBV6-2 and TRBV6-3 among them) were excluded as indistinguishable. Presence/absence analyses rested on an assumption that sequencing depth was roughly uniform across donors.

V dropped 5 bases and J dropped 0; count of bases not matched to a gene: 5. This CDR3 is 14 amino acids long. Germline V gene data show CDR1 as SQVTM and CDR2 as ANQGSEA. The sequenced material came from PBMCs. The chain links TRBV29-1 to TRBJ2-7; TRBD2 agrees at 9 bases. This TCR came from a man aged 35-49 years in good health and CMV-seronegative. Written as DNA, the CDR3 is TGCAGCGTTTTACTTAGCGGGAGCTCCTACGAGCAGTACTTC. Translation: CSVLLSGSSYEQYF.